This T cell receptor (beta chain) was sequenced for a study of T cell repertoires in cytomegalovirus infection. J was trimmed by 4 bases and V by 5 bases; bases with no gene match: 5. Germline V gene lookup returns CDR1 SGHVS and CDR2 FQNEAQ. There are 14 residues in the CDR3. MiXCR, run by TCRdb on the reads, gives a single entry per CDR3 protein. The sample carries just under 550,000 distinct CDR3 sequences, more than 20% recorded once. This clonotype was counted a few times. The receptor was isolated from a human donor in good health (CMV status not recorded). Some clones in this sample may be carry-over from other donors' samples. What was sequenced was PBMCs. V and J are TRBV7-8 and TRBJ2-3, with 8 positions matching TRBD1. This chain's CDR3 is CASSVQQGADTQYF. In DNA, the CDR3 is TGTGCCAGCAGCGTACAACAGGGGGCAGATACGCAGTATTTT.